This is a list of T cell receptor beta chains from one sample in a study of blood T cell repertoires in COVID-19. Method: immunoSEQ multiplex PCR; TCRdb's copy keeps in-frame clones and lacks some. The profile covers 130,000 or so clones, with 65% to 85% appearing a single time and 3.9% taken by the ten largest. The source material was PBMCs or T cells enriched from blood (not recorded which). Receptors were obtained from a woman aged 25 to 45 who had recovered from COVID-19. Each CDR3 is given without its conserved first and last residue. Fields, in order: J gene, V gene, CDR3 protein.

j_call: TRBJ1-1
v_call: TRBV5-1
cdr3_aa: ASSFGHNTEAF

j_call: TRBJ2-4
v_call: TRBV5-5
cdr3_aa: ASSLNSGRGAKNIQY

j_call: TRBJ2-7
v_call: TRBV25-1
cdr3_aa: ASKEMGDRSSEQY

j_call: TRBJ2-3
v_call: TRBV28
cdr3_aa: ASTLGLAGYGSDTQY

j_call: TRBJ1-2
v_call: TRBV7-2
cdr3_aa: ASSLGSLRANYGYT

j_call: TRBJ2-5
v_call: TRBV18
cdr3_aa: ASSPDRGITETQY

j_call: TRBJ2-1
v_call: TRBV29-1
cdr3_aa: SVDVRTGGPEQF

j_call: TRBJ2-7
v_call: TRBV30
cdr3_aa: AWSPDRVGEQY

j_call: TRBJ2-3
v_call: TRBV19
cdr3_aa: ASSLGLADTQY

j_call: TRBJ2-1
v_call: TRBV7-3
cdr3_aa: ASSSSYRGRNEQF